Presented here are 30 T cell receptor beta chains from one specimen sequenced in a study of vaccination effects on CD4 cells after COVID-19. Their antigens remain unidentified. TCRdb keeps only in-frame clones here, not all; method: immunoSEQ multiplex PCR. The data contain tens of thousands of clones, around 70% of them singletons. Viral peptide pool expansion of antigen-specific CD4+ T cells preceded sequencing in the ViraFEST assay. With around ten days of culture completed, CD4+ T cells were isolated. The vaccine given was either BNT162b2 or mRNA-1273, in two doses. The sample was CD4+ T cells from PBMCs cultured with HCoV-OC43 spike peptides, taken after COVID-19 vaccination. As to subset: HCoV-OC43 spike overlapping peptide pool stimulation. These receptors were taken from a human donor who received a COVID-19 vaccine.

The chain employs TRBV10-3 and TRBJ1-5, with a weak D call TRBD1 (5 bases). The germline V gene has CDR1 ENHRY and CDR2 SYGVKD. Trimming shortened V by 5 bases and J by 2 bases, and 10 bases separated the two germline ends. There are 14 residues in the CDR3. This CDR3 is CAISMQGGNQPQHF. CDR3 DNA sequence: TGTGCCATCAGTATGCAAGGGGGCAATCAGCCCCAGCATTTT.

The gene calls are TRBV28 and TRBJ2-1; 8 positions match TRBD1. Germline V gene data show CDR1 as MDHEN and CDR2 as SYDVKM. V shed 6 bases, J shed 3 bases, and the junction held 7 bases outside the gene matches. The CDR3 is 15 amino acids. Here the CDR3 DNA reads TGTGCCAGCAGGGGATCCGGGACAGGCTACAATGAGCAGTTCTTC. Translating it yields CASRGSGTGYNEQFF. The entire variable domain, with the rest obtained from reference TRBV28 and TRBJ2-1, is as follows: DVKVTQSSRYLVKRTGEKVFLECVQDMDHENMFWYRQDPGLGLRLIYFSYDVKMKEKGDIPEGYSVSREKKERFSLILESASTNQTSMYLCASRGSGTGYNEQFFGPGTRLTVL.

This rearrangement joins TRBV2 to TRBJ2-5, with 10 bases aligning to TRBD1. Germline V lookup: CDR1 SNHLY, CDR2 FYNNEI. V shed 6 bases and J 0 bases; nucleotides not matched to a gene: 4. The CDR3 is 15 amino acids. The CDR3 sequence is CASSRDRGDQETQYF. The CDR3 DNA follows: TGTGCCAGCAGCCGGGACAGGGGTGACCAAGAGACCCAGTACTTC.

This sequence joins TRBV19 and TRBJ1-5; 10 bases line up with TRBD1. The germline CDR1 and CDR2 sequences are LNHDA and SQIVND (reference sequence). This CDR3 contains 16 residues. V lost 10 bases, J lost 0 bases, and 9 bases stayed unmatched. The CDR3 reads CATAGTGVYSNQPQHF. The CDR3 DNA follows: TGTGCCACGGCCGGGACAGGGGTTTATAGCAATCAGCCCCAGCATTTT.

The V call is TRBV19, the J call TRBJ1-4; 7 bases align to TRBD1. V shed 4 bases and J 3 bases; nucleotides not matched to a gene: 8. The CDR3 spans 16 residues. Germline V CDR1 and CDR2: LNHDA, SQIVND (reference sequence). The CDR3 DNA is TGTGCCAGTAGTACCGACAGGGTTGTGGCTAATGAAAAACTGTTTTTT. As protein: CASSTDRVVANEKLFF.

CDR3 protein: CASRRSGDQPQHF. The DNA for the CDR3 is TGCGCCAGCAGGCGCAGTGGGGATCAGCCCCAGCATTTT. The chain links TRBV5-1 to TRBJ1-5; D not certain. V lost 5 bases and J lost 5, with 11 bases in between. The CDR3 has 13 residues. Looked up from germline, CDR1 is SGHRS and CDR2 is YFSETQ. The whole variable domain, filled in from reference TRBV5-1 and TRBJ1-5, reads KAGVTQTPRYLIKTRGQQVTLSCSPISGHRSVSWYQQTPGQGLQFLFEYFSETQRNKGNFPGRFSGRQFSNSRSEMNVSTLELGDSALYLCASRRSGDQPQHFGDGTRLSIL.

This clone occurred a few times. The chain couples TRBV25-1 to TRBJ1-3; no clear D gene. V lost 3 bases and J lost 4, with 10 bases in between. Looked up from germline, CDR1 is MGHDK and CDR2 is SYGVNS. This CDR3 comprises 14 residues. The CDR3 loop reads CASSDPRGGNTIYF. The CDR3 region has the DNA TGTGCCAGCAGTGATCCCCGGGGAGGAAACACCATATATTTT.

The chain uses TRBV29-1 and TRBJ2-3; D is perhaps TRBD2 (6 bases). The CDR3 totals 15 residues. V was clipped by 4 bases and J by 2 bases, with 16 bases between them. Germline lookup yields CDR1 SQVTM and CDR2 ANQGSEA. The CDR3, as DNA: TGCAGCGTTGCGGGCGGGACGAAGAACACAGATACGCAGTATTTT. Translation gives CSVAGGTKNTDTQYF.

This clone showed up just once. As DNA, the CDR3 is TGTGCCTCCTGGACAGTAATGAACACTGAAGCTTTCTTT. Encoded protein: CASWTVMNTEAFF. J is TRBJ1-1 and V is TRBV30, with D perhaps TRBD1 (6 bases). The CDR3 runs 13 residues. Trimming left V 7 bases short and J 0 bases short, with 12 bases between. Germline V gene sequence: CDR1 GTSNPN, CDR2 SVGIG (reference sequence).

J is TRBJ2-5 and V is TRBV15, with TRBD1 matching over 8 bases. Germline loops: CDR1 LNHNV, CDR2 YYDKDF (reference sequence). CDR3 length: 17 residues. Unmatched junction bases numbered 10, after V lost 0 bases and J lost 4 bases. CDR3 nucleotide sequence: TGTGCCACCAGCAGAGACTCAGGGGGCCCCAGGCGAGAGACCCAGTACTTC. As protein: CATSRDSGGPRRETQYF. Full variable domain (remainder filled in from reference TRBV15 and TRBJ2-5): DAMVIQNPRYQVTQFGKPVTLSCSQTLNHNVMYWYQQKSSQAPKLLFHYYDKDFNNEADTPDNFQSRRPNTSFCFLDIRSPGLGDTAMYLCATSRDSGGPRRETQYFGPGTRLLVL.

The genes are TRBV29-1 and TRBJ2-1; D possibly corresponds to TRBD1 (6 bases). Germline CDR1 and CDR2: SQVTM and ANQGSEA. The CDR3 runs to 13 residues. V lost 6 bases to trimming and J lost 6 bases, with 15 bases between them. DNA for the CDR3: TGCAGCGTGGGGGCAGGGCGACTCAATGAGCAGTTCTTC. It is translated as CSVGAGRLNEQFF.

Here the CDR3 DNA reads TGTGCCAGCAGCTTCGACACCTATAATTCACCCCTCCACTTT. Protein sequence: CASSFDTYNSPLHF. V gene TRBV5-4 combines with J gene TRBJ1-6; no clear D. The V gene's germline CDR1 is SGHNT and CDR2 YYREEE (reference sequence). The CDR3 loop spans 14 amino acids. The ends were cut back, 2 bases at V and 2 bases at J, with 5 bases in the middle.

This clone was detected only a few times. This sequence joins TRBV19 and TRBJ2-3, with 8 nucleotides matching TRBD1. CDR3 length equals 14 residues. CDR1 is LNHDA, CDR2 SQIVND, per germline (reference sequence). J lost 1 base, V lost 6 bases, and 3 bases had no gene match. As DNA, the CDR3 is TGTGCCAGTAGAGGACAGGGTGGCACAGATACGCAGTATTTT. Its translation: CASRGQGGTDTQYF. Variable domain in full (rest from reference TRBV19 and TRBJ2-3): DGGITQSPKYLFRKEGQNVTLSCEQNLNHDAMYWYRQDPGQGLRLIYYSQIVNDFQKGDIAEGYSVSREKKESFPLTVTSAQKNPTAFYLCASRGQGGTDTQYFGPGTRLTVL.

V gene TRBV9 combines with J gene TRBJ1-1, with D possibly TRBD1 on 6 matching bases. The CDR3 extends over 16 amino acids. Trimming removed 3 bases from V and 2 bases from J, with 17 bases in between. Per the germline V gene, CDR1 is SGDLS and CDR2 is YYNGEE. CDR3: CASSAGLGGFNTEAFF. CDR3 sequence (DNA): TGTGCCAGCAGCGCCGGGCTCGGGGGCTTTAACACTGAAGCTTTCTTT.

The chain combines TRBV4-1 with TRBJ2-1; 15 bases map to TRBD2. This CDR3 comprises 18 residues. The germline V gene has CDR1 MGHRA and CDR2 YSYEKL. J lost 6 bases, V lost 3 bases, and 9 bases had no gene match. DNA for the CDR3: TGCGCCAGCAGCCAGCATCCCGGGACTAGCGGGGGGCGCAATGAGCAGTTCTTC. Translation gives CASSQHPGTSGGRNEQFF.

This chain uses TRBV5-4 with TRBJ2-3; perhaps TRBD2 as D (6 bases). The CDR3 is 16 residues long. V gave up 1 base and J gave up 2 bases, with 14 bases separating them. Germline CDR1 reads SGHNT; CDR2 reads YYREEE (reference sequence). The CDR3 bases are TGTGCCAGCAGCTTGAGGGTGGGAGGATTCACAGATACGCAGTATTTT. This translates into CASSLRVGGFTDTQYF. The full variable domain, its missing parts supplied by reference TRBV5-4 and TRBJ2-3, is ETGVTQSPTHLIKTRGQQVTLRCSSQSGHNTVSWYQQALGQGPQFIFQYYREEENGRGNFPPRFSGLQFPNYSSELNVNALELDDSALYLCASSLRVGGFTDTQYFGPGTRLTVL.

The CDR3 sequence: CATSSKNPRWNAAPTYNEQFF. As DNA, the CDR3 is TGTGCCACCAGCAGTAAAAACCCAAGGTGGAACGCTGCCCCAACCTACAATGAGCAGTTCTTC. This chain links TRBV15 with TRBJ2-1; no definite D call. Deletions cut 3 bases from V and 2 bases from J, with 29 bases between. Looked up from germline, CDR1 is LNHNV and CDR2 is YYDKDF (reference sequence). The CDR3 sequence is 21 residues long.

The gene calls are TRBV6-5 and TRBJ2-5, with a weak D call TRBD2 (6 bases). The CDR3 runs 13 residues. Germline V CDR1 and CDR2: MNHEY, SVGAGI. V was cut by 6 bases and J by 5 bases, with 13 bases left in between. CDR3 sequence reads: CASRIAVRETQYF. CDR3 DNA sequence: TGTGCCAGCAGAATAGCGGTCCGGGAGACCCAGTACTTC.

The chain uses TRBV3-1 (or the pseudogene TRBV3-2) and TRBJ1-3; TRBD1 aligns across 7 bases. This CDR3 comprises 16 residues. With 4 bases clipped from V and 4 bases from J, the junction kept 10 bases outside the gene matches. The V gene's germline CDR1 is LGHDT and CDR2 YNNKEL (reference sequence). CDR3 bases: TGTGCCAGCAGCCTCACAGGGGAACGGACCGGAAACACCATATATTTT. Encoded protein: CASSLTGERTGNTIYF.

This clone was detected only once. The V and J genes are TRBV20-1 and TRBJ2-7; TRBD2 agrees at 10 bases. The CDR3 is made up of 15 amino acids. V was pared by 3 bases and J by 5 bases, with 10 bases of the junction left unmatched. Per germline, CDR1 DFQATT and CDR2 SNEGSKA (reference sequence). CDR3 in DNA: TGCAGTGCTAGTCGCCCTAGCGGGAGCTTTAACGAGCAGTACTTC. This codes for CSASRPSGSFNEQYF.

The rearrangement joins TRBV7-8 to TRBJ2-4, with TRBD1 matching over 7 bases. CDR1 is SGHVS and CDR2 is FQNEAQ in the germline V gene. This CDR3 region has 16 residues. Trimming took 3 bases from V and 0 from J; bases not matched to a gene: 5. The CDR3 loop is CASSFRDSVAKNIQYF. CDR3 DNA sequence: TGTGCCAGCAGCTTCCGGGACAGCGTAGCCAAAAACATTCAGTACTTC.

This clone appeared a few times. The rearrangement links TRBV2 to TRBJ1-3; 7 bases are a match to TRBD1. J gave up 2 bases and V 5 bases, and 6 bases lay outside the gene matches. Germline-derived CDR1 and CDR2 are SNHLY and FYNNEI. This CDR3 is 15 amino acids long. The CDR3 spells CASSLQGLPGNTIYF. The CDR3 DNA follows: TGTGCCAGCAGTCTACAGGGGTTGCCTGGAAACACCATATATTTT.

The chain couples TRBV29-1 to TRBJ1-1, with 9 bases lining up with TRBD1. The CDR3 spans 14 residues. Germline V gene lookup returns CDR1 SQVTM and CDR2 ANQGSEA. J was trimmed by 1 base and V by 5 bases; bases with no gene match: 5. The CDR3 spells CSVFGQGSNTEAFF. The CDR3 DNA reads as TGCAGCGTTTTCGGACAGGGGTCGAACACTGAAGCTTTCTTT.

The CDR3 coding sequence is TGTGCCAGCAGTCCTACCTACAATGAGCAGTTCTTC. It codes for CASSPTYNEQFF. The chain recombines TRBV12-3 or TRBV12-4 with TRBJ2-1, with D uncertain. Between the trimmed V and J ends, which lost 5 bases and 2 bases, there was a span of 4 bases. This CDR3 has 12 amino acids.

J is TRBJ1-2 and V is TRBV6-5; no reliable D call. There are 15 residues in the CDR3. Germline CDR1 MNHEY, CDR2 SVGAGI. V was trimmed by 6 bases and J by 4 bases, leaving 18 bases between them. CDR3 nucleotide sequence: TGTGCCAGCAGACGGCCGGGCCGCCCCCCCTATGGCTACACCTTC. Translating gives CASRRPGRPPYGYTF.

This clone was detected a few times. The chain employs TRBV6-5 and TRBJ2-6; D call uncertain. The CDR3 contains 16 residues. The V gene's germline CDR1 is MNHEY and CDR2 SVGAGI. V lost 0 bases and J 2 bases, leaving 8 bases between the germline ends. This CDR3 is CASSYSRRAGANVLTF. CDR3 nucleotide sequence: TGTGCCAGCAGTTACTCTAGAAGGGCTGGGGCCAACGTCCTGACTTTC.

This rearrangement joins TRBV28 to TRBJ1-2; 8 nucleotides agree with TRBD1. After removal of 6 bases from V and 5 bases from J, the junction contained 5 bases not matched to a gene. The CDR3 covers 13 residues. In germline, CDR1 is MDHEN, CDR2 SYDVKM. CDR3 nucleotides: TGTGCCAGCAGACGACAGGGGTTTTATGGCTACACCTTC. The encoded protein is CASRRQGFYGYTF.

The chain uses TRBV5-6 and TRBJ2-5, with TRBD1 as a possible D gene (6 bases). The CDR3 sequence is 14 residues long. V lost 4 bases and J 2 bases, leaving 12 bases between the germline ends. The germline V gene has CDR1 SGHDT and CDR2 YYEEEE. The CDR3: CASSQTGSQETQYF. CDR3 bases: TGTGCCAGCAGCCAGACAGGATCACAAGAGACCCAGTACTTC.

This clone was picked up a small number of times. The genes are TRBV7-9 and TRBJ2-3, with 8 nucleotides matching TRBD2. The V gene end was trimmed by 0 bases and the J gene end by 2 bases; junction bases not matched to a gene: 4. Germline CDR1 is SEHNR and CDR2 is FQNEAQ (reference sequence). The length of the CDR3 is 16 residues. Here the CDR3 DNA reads TGTGCCAGCAGCTTAGCGATAGCGGGATACACAGATACGCAGTATTTT. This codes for CASSLAIAGYTDTQYF.

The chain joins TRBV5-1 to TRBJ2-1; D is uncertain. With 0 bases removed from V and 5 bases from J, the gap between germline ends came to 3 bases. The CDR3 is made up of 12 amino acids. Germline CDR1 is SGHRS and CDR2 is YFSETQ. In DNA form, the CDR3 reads TGCGCCAGCAGCTTGGGACACAATGAGCAGTTCTTC. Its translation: CASSLGHNEQFF.